Reported below is one TCR beta chain. Profiling relied on immunoSEQ multiplex PCR, and the TCRdb table lists in-frame clones only, not all of them. Among around 30,000 clones listed, about 90% were seen once. CDR1 LGHNA and CDR2 YSLEER come from the germline V gene. Trimming cost V 0 bases and J 3 bases, with 9 bases left between them. This CDR3 region has 15 residues. These data originate in a study of blood T cell repertoires in COVID-19. The gene calls are TRBV4-3 and TRBJ1-5; no reliable D call. Sequencing was carried out using peripheral blood. This clonotype was obtained from a human donor in a cohort sampled during active COVID-19. As DNA, the CDR3 is TGCGCCAGCAGCCAAGAATTCGGGGTCAATCAGCCCCAGCATTTT. Translation: CASSQEFGVNQPQHF.